Below are 24 T cell receptor beta chains sequenced from a single sample in a study of cytomegalovirus exposure and HLA in healthy donors. The method was immunoSEQ multiplex PCR; TCRdb's version includes in-frame clones alone and lacks a portion of them. The sample shows about 84,000 clones, roughly 90% of them seen only once. The sample was PBMCs. The receptors were sampled from a man aged 30-40 years in good health and CMV-seronegative.

V usage is TRBV27 and J usage is TRBJ2-1, with 7 bases that match TRBD2. The CDR3 has 14 residues. The V and J ends lost 5 bases and 4 bases, in that order; junction bases with no gene match: 5. The germline V gene has CDR1 MNHEY and CDR2 SMNVEV (reference sequence). In DNA form, the CDR3 reads TGTGCCAGCAGTGACGGGACTACGTACAATGAGCAGTTCTTC. Its translation is CASSDGTTYNEQFF.

The J gene is TRBJ2-7, the V gene TRBV19, with 8 nucleotides matching TRBD2. V lost 4 bases and J lost 3; bases outside the gene matches: 2. The CDR3 totals 13 residues. Germline CDR1 LNHDA, CDR2 SQIVND (reference sequence). CDR3 loop: CASSKSGGYEQYF. The CDR3 bases are TGTGCCAGTAGTAAAAGCGGGGGCTACGAGCAGTACTTC.

The chain recombines TRBV13 with TRBJ2-7, with D possibly being TRBD1 (5 bases). Deletions cut 5 bases from V and 0 bases from J, with 11 bases between. The CDR3 contains 14 residues. Germline V lookup: CDR1 PRHDT, CDR2 FYEKMQ (reference sequence). The chain's CDR3 is CASSTGHISYEQYF. DNA for the CDR3: TGTGCCAGCAGCACCGGACACATCTCCTACGAGCAGTACTTC. Based on the CDR3 plus reference TRBV13 and TRBJ2-7, the full variable domain is AAGVIQSPRHLIKEKRETATLKCYPIPRHDTVYWYQQGPGQDPQFLISFYEKMQSDKGSIPDRFSAQQFSDYHSELNMSSLELGDSALYFCASSTGHISYEQYFGPGTRLTVT.

The V gene is TRBV27, the J gene TRBJ1-2; 10 positions agree with TRBD1. Germline V gene data show CDR1 as MNHEY and CDR2 as SMNVEV (reference sequence). This CDR3 is built from 15 residues. V trimming: 5 bases; J trimming: 4 bases; junction bases outside the gene matches: 7. CDR3 protein: CASSPRDRGIYGYTF. In DNA form, the CDR3 reads TGTGCCAGCAGTCCCCGGGACAGGGGTATCTATGGCTACACCTTC.

This rearrangement joins TRBV27 to TRBJ2-3; 9 nucleotides agree with TRBD2. Germline trimming cut 6 bases from V and 7 bases from J; bases unmatched to any gene: 14. CDR1 MNHEY and CDR2 SMNVEV come from the germline V gene (reference sequence). This CDR3 is built from 16 residues. For the CDR3, the DNA is TGTGCCAGCAGCCCCAAAAGGGTAGCGGGGGATCATACGCAGTATTTT. It yields the protein CASSPKRVAGDHTQYF.

This clone turned up a few times. The chain links TRBV28 to TRBJ2-7, with D possibly matching TRBD1 (6 bases). This CDR3 region has 13 residues. Trimming removed 6 bases at V and 0 bases at J, with 9 bases between. Germline values: CDR1 MDHEN, CDR2 SYDVKM. Here the CDR3 reads CASRTGPSYEQYF. The CDR3 DNA follows: TGTGCCAGCAGGACAGGTCCCTCCTACGAGCAGTACTTC. Complete variable domain (other parts from reference TRBV28 and TRBJ2-7): DVKVTQSSRYLVKRTGEKVFLECVQDMDHENMFWYRQDPGLGLRLIYFSYDVKMKEKGDIPEGYSVSREKKERFSLILESASTNQTSMYLCASRTGPSYEQYFGPGTRLTVT.

This chain joins TRBV28 and TRBJ1-2; 7 bases line up with TRBD1. Germline assignment: CDR1 MDHEN and CDR2 SYDVKM. J gave up 8 bases and V 6 bases, and 6 bases lay outside the gene matches. The CDR3 is 12 amino acids. The CDR3 is CASRRTGRGYTF. For the CDR3, the DNA is TGTGCCAGCAGGCGGACAGGCCGAGGCTACACCTTC.

This chain joins TRBV11-2 and TRBJ2-1, with TRBD1 matching over 8 bases. Germline lookup yields CDR1 SGHAT and CDR2 FQNNGV. J lost 5 bases, V lost 5 bases, and 5 bases had no gene match. This CDR3 is built from 14 residues. The CDR3 sequence: CASSHGQGNNEQFF. Written as DNA, the CDR3 is TGTGCCAGCAGCCACGGACAGGGTAACAATGAGCAGTTCTTC.

J is TRBJ2-7 and V is TRBV5-4; TRBD2 aligns across 11 bases. The CDR3 length is 16 residues. J lost 2 bases, V lost 4 bases, and 8 bases had no gene match. Germline V gene sequence: CDR1 SGHNT, CDR2 YYREEE (reference sequence). The CDR3 is CASSQSPSGGTYEQYF. The CDR3 DNA follows: TGTGCCAGCAGCCAATCACCTAGCGGGGGGACCTACGAGCAGTACTTC.

The J gene is TRBJ2-7, the V gene TRBV27; 11 nucleotides line up with TRBD2. Germline loops: CDR1 MNHEY, CDR2 SMNVEV (reference sequence). CDR3 size: 16 residues. Trimming cost V 5 bases and J 2 bases; bases outside gene matches: 8. CDR3 residues: CASSPAPGLAAYEQYF. The CDR3 nucleotides read TGTGCCAGCAGTCCAGCCCCGGGACTAGCGGCCTACGAGCAGTACTTC.

This clone was seen a single time. The rearrangement uses TRBV7-8 and TRBJ1-2; a possible D gene is TRBD1 (6 bases). The V gene's germline CDR1 is SGHVS and CDR2 FQNEAQ. This CDR3 comprises 16 residues. V lost 5 bases, J lost 2 bases, and 18 bases lay in between. The CDR3 loop reads CASSRGIGGQNYGYTF. CDR3 nucleotides: TGTGCCAGCAGCCGAGGTATAGGGGGTCAAAACTATGGCTACACCTTC.

The chain combines TRBV19 with TRBJ1-1, with a possible D match to TRBD1 (6 bases). This CDR3 comprises 15 residues. V lost 4 bases and J lost 2, with 14 bases in between. The germline gives CDR1 LNHDA, CDR2 SQIVND (reference sequence). The chain's CDR3 is CASSTLGTPNTEAFF. CDR3 DNA sequence: TGTGCCAGTAGTACCTTAGGGACACCCAACACTGAAGCTTTCTTT.

The chain has TRBV28 and TRBJ1-1; D call uncertain. The CDR3 loop spans 17 amino acids. The V gene's germline CDR1 is MDHEN and CDR2 SYDVKM. V lost 2 bases, J lost 1 base, and 17 bases lay in between. DNA of the CDR3: TGTGCCAGCAGTTTAAGGTTTTGGAGGGCTAGGAACACTGAAGCTTTCTTT. Its protein product is CASSLRFWRARNTEAFF.

The chain combines TRBV28 with TRBJ2-7; TRBD2 agrees at 13 bases. The CDR3 covers 16 residues. V trimming: 2 bases; J trimming: 3 bases; junction bases outside the gene matches: 4. Germline V CDR1 and CDR2: MDHEN, SYDVKM. As DNA, the CDR3 is TGTGCCAGCAGTTTAAAGGGACTAGCGGGGAGCTACGAGCAGTACTTC. As protein: CASSLKGLAGSYEQYF.

V is TRBV19 and J is TRBJ2-1; TRBD2 aligns across 7 bases. J lost 8 bases, V lost 5 bases, and 6 bases had no gene match. The CDR3 sequence is 13 residues long. Looked up from germline, CDR1 is LNHDA and CDR2 is SQIVND (reference sequence). The CDR3 bases are TGTGCCAGTAGTGGCGGGAGAATCTATGAGCAGTTCTTC. Translated, it gives CASSGGRIYEQFF.

V usage is TRBV18 and J usage is TRBJ1-1, with 10 bases matching TRBD1. The V gene's germline CDR1 is KGHSH and CDR2 LQKENI. J gave up 5 bases and V 4 bases, and 16 bases lay outside the gene matches. The CDR3 has 18 amino acids. Here the CDR3 DNA reads TGTGCCAGCTCACTCCCCCTTATACGGGACAGGGGTACAACTGAAGCTTTCTTT. It yields the protein CASSLPLIRDRGTTEAFF.

The rearrangement uses TRBV2 and TRBJ2-3; TRBD1 agrees at 7 bases. This CDR3 comprises 14 residues. The junction had 9 bases not matched to a gene; V was cut back by 6 bases and J by 6 bases. The germline V gene has CDR1 SNHLY and CDR2 FYNNEI. The CDR3 reads CASSEKRGPDTQYF. The CDR3 DNA sequence: TGTGCCAGCAGCGAGAAGAGGGGGCCGGATACGCAGTATTTT.

The chain has TRBV28 and TRBJ2-7; 9 positions match TRBD1. Germline CDR1 is MDHEN and CDR2 is SYDVKM. With 7 bases clipped from V and 2 bases from J, the junction kept 9 bases outside the gene matches. The CDR3 is 15 residues long. The CDR3 protein is CASTRDRASAYEQYF. CDR3 DNA sequence: TGTGCCAGCACCCGGGACAGGGCTTCTGCCTACGAGCAGTACTTC.

The rearrangement uses TRBV10-2 and TRBJ2-7; a weak D match, TRBD2 (5 bases). The CDR3 contains 13 residues. Germline V lookup: CDR1 WSHSY, CDR2 SAAADI. Trimming shortened V by 4 bases and J by 3 bases, and 10 bases separated the two germline ends. The CDR3 region has the DNA TGCGCCAGCAGTGGTTTTGGACTCTACGAGCAGTACTTC. It translates to CASSGFGLYEQYF.

The genes are TRBV19 and TRBJ2-2; possibly TRBD2 for D (5 bases). Germline V lookup: CDR1 LNHDA, CDR2 SQIVND (reference sequence). This CDR3 is built from 19 residues. V lost 7 bases to trimming and J lost 2 bases, with 26 bases between them. The CDR3: CASNPPVRGLGINTGELFF. CDR3 coding DNA: TGTGCCAGTAATCCCCCGGTCCGAGGGCTGGGGATTAACACCGGGGAGCTGTTTTTT. The full variable domain, in which reference TRBV19 and TRBJ2-2 provide the parts outside the CDR3, is DGGITQSPKYLFRKEGQNVTLSCEQNLNHDAMYWYRQDPGQGLRLIYYSQIVNDFQKGDIAEGYSVSREKKESFPLTVTSAQKNPTAFYLCASNPPVRGLGINTGELFFGEGSRLTVL.

The gene calls are TRBV28 and TRBJ2-3; 10 bases align to TRBD2. In germline, CDR1 is MDHEN, CDR2 SYDVKM. The length of the CDR3 is 18 residues. The V gene end was trimmed by 3 bases and the J gene end by 4 bases; junction bases not matched to a gene: 13. The CDR3 DNA sequence: TGTGCCAGCAGTTTCCCCTGGGAGCCTAGCGGGAGCTCAGATACGCAGTATTTT. Translation gives CASSFPWEPSGSSDTQYF. The full variable domain, completed using reference TRBV28 and TRBJ2-3, is DVKVTQSSRYLVKRTGEKVFLECVQDMDHENMFWYRQDPGLGLRLIYFSYDVKMKEKGDIPEGYSVSREKKERFSLILESASTNQTSMYLCASSFPWEPSGSSDTQYFGPGTRLTVL.

J is TRBJ2-3 and V is TRBV25-1; a weak D match, TRBD1 (6 bases). Germline V gene sequence: CDR1 MGHDK, CDR2 SYGVNS. Between the trimmed V and J ends, which lost 5 bases and 2 bases, there was a span of 11 bases. The CDR3 is made up of 14 amino acids. CDR3: CASSYDRNTDTQYF. The CDR3 nucleotides read TGTGCCAGCAGTTATGACAGGAACACAGATACGCAGTATTTT.

The chain is built from TRBV5-6 and TRBJ1-5; the match to TRBD1 covers 7 bases. Germline V CDR1 and CDR2: SGHDT, YYEEEE. The CDR3 is 15 amino acids. V gave up 4 bases and J gave up 3 bases; unmatched junction bases: 7. CDR3 DNA: TGTGCCAGCAGCCCCGGGCAGGGGGTCAATCAGCCCCAGCATTTT. This sequence encodes CASSPGQGVNQPQHF.

This sequence joins TRBV5-1 and TRBJ1-3; D is possibly TRBD1 (6 bases). The germline V gene has CDR1 SGHRS and CDR2 YFSETQ. The germline V and J ends were trimmed by 0 bases and 4 bases, with 14 bases remaining between them. This CDR3 has 16 amino acids. CDR3 bases: TGCGCCAGCAGCTTGGCCCCAGGGGTCACCGGAAACACCATATATTTT. Encoded protein: CASSLAPGVTGNTIYF.